A selection of T cell receptor beta chains follows, all from one sample in a study of PD-1 blockade in classical Hodgkin lymphoma. Sequencing was performed with immunoSEQ multiplex PCR; in TCRdb, only in-frame clones are kept and a portion is missing. The table lists around 45,000 clones, over 65% of them singletons, with approximately 3% in the top ten. Sequenced here: peripheral blood mononuclear cells (PBMCs), sampled before the second cycle of nivolumab. These receptors all stem from a human donor with classical Hodgkin lymphoma. CDR3s include the opening cysteine and the closing phenylalanine or tryptophan. The D gene is left open where the match is weak.

v_call d_call cdr3_aa
TRBV4-3 TRBD2 CASSQDWRGAYEQYF
TRBV7-6 NA CASSNTEQTYTDTQYF
TRBV19 TRBD1 CASSTLDRGYGLGTEAFF
TRBV4-2 NA CASSPGTLLSF
TRBV7-2 NA CASREGGQGNEQYF
TRBV2 NA CASSGMTGAPTDTQYF
TRBV18 TRBD1 CASSQIQILPGQGGSGANVLTF
TRBV13 TRBD2 CASSSRLAGVTDTQYF
TRBV6-1 TRBD2 CASNPGLVRDYEQYF
TRBV6-6 NA CASSYVESETQYF
TRBV7-2 NA CASSSGEGRGYTF
TRBV30 NA CASFRDVYEQYF
TRBV6-1 NA CASSETKQTVQYYGYTF
TRBV27 NA CASSLSVAAEDIQYF
TRBV7-2 NA CASSLVVTGKTEAFF
TRBV30 TRBD2 CAWSGGAGADEQYF
TRBV7-9 NA CASSPIPSGANVLTF
TRBV28 TRBD1 CASSDRETYEQYF
TRBV28 TRBD1 CASSAGTGEDGYGYTF
TRBV7-9 NA CASSPILSEAFF
TRBV2 NA CASSEGWGARGYTF
TRBV30 TRBD1 CASSRGRASYEQYF
TRBV9 NA CASSATGTLSPEQYF
TRBV4-3 NA CASSQDRGYEQYF
TRBV15 TRBD2 CATSRGVGLAEETQYF
TRBV7-9 NA CASSPSDSTYEQYF
TRBV7-2 TRBD1 CASSPGQGAAEAFF
TRBV5-5 TRBD2 CASSLEGTSGSRKTQYF
TRBV30 NA CAWSVLSRRIYNSPLHF
TRBV12-5 NA CASARDVLGEQYF
TRBV19 NA CATTPPSFVDGYTF
TRBV7-2 TRBD2 CASSPRTSGVQETQYF
TRBV29-1 TRBD1 CSVGGTGVNTEAFF
TRBV7-2 NA CASSLDRAEAFF
TRBV7-9 NA CASSLEGGRDGYTF
TRBV4-2 NA CASSQDARGYTF
TRBV28 NA CASSHPRDAETQYF
TRBV28 NA CASSLPSSYNQPQHF
TRBV12-5 NA CASEGLRNEQFF
TRBV19 NA CASSLTGSAPEAFF
TRBV7-9 TRBD1 CASRDLQRDRVYEQYF
TRBV4-3 NA CASSQDIDFIYEQYF
TRBV7-3 NA CASSLRQSGANVLTF
TRBV6-5 TRBD1 CASSYWGDSQSYGYTF
TRBV30 NA CAWSVGGANEKLFF
TRBV7-7 NA CASSPGVGGGTEAFF
TRBV6-6 TRBD1 CASGTVNTEAFF
TRBV30 NA CAWSSLAGTGELFF
TRBV6-6 NA CASTHGAETQYF
TRBV29-1 NA CSVEATGPGELFF
TRBV9 TRBD1 CASREPGQGKDFRQFF
TRBV27 NA CASSLEGREAGANVLTF
TRBV5-1 TRBD2 CASSWTSGGGDTQYF
TRBV7-2 NA CASSPDGLRNQPQHF